This section outlines one T cell receptor (beta chain) sequence together with its context. What it binds is not known. The CDR3 extends over 15 amino acids. V was trimmed by 0 bases and J by 1 base, leaving 8 bases between them. The germline gives CDR1 SGDLS, CDR2 YYNGEE. Generated by immunoSEQ multiplex PCR, the TCRdb table keeps only in-frame clones and is missing some. The table shows approximately 2.3 million clones, with 85% to 95% occurring only once. The data are from a study of shared clonotypes between healthy human individuals. Points from the study as a whole: Against clonotypes common to all four donors, non-shared ones had lower generation probabilities. Around 5% was the fraction of naive CD4 clonotypes found shared across several donors.

The chain employs TRBV9 and TRBJ1-3; no clear D. The TCR was taken from a man younger than 30 in good health. Some clones in this sample may be carry-over from other donors' samples. Sample: naive CD4+ T cells from PBMCs. Subset of the sample: CD45RA+ positively selected. Here the CDR3 DNA reads TGTGCCAGCAGCGTAGATGTGGGGTCTGGAAACACCATATATTTT. Translating it yields CASSVDVGSGNTIYF.